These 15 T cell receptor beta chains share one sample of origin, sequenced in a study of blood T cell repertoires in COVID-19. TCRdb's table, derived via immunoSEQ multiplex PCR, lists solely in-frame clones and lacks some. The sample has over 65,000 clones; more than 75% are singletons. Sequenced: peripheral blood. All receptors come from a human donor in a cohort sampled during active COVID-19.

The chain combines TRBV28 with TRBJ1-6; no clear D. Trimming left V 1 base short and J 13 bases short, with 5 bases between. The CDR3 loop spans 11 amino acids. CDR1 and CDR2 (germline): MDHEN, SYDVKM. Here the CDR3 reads CASSLYGPLHF. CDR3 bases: TGTGCCAGCAGTTTATACGGTCCCCTCCACTTT.

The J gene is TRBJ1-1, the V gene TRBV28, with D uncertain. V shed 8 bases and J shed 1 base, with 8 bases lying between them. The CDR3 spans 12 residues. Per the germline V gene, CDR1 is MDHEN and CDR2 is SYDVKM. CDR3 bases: TGTGCCAGCGTCTGGGCGAACACTGAAGCTTTCTTT. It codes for CASVWANTEAFF.

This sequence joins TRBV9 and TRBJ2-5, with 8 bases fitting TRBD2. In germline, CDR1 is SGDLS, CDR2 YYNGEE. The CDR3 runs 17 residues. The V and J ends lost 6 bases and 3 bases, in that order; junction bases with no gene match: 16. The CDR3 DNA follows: TGTGCCAGCAAGGTAGGCCTCCGCGGGAGGCCCGAAGAGACCCAGTACTTC. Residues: CASKVGLRGRPEETQYF. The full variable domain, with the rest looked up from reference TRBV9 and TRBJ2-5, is DSGVTQTPKHLITATGQRVTLRCSPRSGDLSVYWYQQSLDQGLQFLIQYYNGEERAKGNILERFSAQQFPDLHSELNLSSLELGDSALYFCASKVGLRGRPEETQYFGPGTRLLVL.

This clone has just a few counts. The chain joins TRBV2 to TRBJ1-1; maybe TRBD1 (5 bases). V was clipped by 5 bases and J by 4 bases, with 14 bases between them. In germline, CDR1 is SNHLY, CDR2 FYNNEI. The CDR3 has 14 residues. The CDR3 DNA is TGTGCCAGCAGTCAGACAGTGGGGGGCACTGAAGCTTTCTTT. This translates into CASSQTVGGTEAFF.

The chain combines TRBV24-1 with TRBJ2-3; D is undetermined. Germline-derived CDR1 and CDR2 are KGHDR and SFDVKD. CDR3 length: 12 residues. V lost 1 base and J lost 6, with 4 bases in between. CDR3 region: CATSDLADTQYF. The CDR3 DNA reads TGTGCCACCAGTGATTTAGCTGATACGCAGTATTTT.

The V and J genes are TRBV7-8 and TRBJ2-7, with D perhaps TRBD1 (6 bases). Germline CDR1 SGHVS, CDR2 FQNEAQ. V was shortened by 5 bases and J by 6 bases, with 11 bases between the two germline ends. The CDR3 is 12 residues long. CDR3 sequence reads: CASSKQGFEQYF. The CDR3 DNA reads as TGTGCCAGCAGCAAACAGGGTTTCGAGCAGTACTTC.

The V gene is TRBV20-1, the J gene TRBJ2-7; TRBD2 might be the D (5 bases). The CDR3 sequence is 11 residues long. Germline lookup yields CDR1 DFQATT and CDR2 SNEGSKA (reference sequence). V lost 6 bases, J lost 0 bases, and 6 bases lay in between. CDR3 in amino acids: CSARDSYEQYF. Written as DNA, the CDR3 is TGCAGTGCCCGGGACTCCTACGAGCAGTACTTC.

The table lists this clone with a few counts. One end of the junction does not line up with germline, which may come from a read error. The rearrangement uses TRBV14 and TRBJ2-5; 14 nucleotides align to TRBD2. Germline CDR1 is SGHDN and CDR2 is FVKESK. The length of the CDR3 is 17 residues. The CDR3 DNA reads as TGTGCCAGCAGCCAACTACCCTCCCTGGGACTAGCGGGAGAAAGAAACTTC. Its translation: CASSQLPSLGLAGERNF.

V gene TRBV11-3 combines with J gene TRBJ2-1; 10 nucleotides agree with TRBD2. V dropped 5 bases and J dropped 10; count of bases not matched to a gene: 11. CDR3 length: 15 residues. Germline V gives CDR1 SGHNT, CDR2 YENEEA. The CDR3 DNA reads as TGTGCCAGCAGCCCGGGGCTAGCGGGAGAAGGGGAGCAGTTCTTC. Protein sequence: CASSPGLAGEGEQFF.

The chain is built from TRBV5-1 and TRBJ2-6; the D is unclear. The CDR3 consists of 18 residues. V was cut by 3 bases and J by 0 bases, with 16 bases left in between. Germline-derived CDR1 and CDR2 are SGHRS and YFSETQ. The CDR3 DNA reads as TGCGCCAGCAGCTCCCCCCTAGGTCCCGGCTCTGGGGCCAACGTCCTGACTTTC. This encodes CASSSPLGPGSGANVLTF.

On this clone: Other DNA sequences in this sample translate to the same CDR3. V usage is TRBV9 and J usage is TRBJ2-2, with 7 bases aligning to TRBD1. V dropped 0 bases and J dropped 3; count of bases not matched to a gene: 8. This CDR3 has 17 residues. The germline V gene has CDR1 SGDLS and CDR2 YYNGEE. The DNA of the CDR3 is TGTGCCAGCAGCGTAGAGAAAGGGACAGTGGACACCGGGGAGCTGTTTTTT. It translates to CASSVEKGTVDTGELFF. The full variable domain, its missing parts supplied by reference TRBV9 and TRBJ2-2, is DSGVTQTPKHLITATGQRVTLRCSPRSGDLSVYWYQQSLDQGLQFLIQYYNGEERAKGNILERFSAQQFPDLHSELNLSSLELGDSALYFCASSVEKGTVDTGELFFGEGSRLTVL.

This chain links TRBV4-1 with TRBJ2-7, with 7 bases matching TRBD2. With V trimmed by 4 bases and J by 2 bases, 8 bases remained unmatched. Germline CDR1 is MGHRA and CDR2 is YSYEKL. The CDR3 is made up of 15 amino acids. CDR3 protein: CASSREGYSPYEQYF. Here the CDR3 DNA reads TGCGCCAGCAGCCGGGAGGGCTACAGCCCCTACGAGCAGTACTTC.

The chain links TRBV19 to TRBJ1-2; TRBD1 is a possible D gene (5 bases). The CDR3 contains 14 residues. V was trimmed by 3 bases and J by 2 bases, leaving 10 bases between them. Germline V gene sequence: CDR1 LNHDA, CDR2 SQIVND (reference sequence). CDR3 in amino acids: CASSIGGSNYGYTF. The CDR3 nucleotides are TGTGCCAGTAGTATCGGGGGGTCGAACTATGGCTACACCTTC.

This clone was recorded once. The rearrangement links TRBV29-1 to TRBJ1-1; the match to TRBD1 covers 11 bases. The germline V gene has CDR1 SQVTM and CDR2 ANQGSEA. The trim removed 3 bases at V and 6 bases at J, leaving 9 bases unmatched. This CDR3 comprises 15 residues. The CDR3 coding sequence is TGCAGCGTTGAGTTCCGGGACAGGGGGTCTCCTGAAGCTTTCTTT. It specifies CSVEFRDRGSPEAFF.

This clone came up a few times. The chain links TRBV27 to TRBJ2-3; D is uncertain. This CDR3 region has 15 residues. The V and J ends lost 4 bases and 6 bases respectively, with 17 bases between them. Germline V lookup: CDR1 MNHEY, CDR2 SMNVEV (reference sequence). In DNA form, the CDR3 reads TGTGCCAGCAGTTCCAATAGAGTCCGTTACGATACGCAGTATTTT. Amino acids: CASSSNRVRYDTQYF.